This T cell receptor (beta chain) was sequenced for a study of T cells in women clearing cervical HPV infection. The wider study: Case blood was drawn when the lesion was first found; control blood after infection became undetectable. Only a few women had HLA typing results available.

Measured with immunoSEQ multiplex PCR; TCRdb has only the in-frame clones, and not every one. This sample's table reports fewer than 25,000 clones. Material for sequencing was blood buffy coat. This clonotype originated in a woman between 18 and 70 years old with a cervical HPV16 infection that either progressed to CIN3+ or cleared (not recorded which).

This CDR3 is CAWSISGTTDTQYF. CDR3 DNA (partial): TGTGCCTGGAGTATTAGCGGGACCACAGATACG. The V gene is TRBV30, the J gene TRBJ2-3; 8 positions agree with TRBD2. The DNA ends 3 residues before the CDR3 does, and the rest of the CDR3 is filled in from the germline J gene. The CDR3 is made up of 14 amino acids. Germline CDR1 is GTSNPN and CDR2 is SVGIG (reference sequence). V was clipped by 2 bases and J by 2 bases; unmatched bases: 3.